The 9 T cell receptor beta chains below come from one sample, sequenced in a study of cytomegalovirus exposure and HLA in healthy donors. The PCR made use of 60 Vbeta and 13 Jbeta primers. Sequencing used immunoSEQ multiplex PCR; TCRdb keeps in-frame clones, though not all of them. The table records roughly 110,000 clones, about 84% of them present only once. Source material: PBMCs. Source of these receptors: a man between 25 and 39 years old in good health and CMV-seronegative.

The chain joins TRBV29-1 to TRBJ1-2; TRBD1 matches 8 bases. Germline V gene sequence: CDR1 SQVTM, CDR2 ANQGSEA. This CDR3 region has 13 residues. Trimming cost V 8 bases and J 0 bases; bases outside gene matches: 5. The CDR3 reads CSSGQGTNYGYTF. The DNA for the CDR3 is TGCAGCTCCGGACAGGGAACTAACTATGGCTACACCTTC. Full variable domain (missing parts from reference TRBV29-1 and TRBJ1-2): SAVISQKPSRDICQRGTSLTIQCQVDSQVTMMFWYRQQPGQSLTLIATANQGSEATYESGFVIDKFPISRPNLTFSTLTVSNMSPEDSSIYLCSSGQGTNYGYTFGSGTRLTVV.

The chain joins TRBV13 to TRBJ2-1; tentatively, D is TRBD1 (6 bases). The V and J ends lost 5 bases and 5 bases respectively, with 13 bases between them. The CDR3 length is 14 residues. Germline CDR1 and CDR2: PRHDT and FYEKMQ (reference sequence). The CDR3 loop is CASSPNTGNNEQFF. The CDR3 region has the DNA TGTGCCAGCAGCCCCAACACAGGGAACAATGAGCAGTTCTTC.

The gene calls are TRBV7-2 and TRBJ2-1; D not resolved. This CDR3 is built from 13 residues. Germline V gene sequence: CDR1 SGHTA, CDR2 FQGNSA. Trimming left V 3 bases short and J 7 bases short, with 10 bases between. The CDR3 region has the DNA TGTGCCAGCAGCTTGTCCGTTCCTAATGAGCAGTTCTTC. This codes for CASSLSVPNEQFF.

Only a few counts were recorded for this clone. The gene calls are TRBV2 and TRBJ1-1; D remains unclear. The V end was cut by 7 bases, the J end by 1 base, with 4 bases between. This CDR3 is built from 11 residues. Germline V gene lookup returns CDR1 SNHLY and CDR2 FYNNEI. CDR3 region: CASTGNTEAFF. As DNA, the CDR3 is TGTGCCAGCACGGGGAACACTGAAGCTTTCTTT.

The chain couples TRBV7-9 to TRBJ2-7; perhaps TRBD2 as D (6 bases). The V end was cut by 1 base, the J end by 4 bases, with 11 bases between. The CDR3 runs 14 residues. CDR1 is SEHNR, CDR2 FQNEAQ, per germline (reference sequence). This CDR3 reads CASSLGGEKYEQYF. In nucleotides, the CDR3 is TGTGCCAGCAGCTTAGGCGGGGAGAAGTACGAGCAGTACTTC. Drawing the rest from reference TRBV7-9 and TRBJ2-7, the complete variable domain is DTGVSQNPRHKITKRGQNVTFRCDPISEHNRLYWYRQTLGQGPEFLTYFQNEAQLEKSRLLSDRFSAERPKGSFSTLEIQRTEQGDSAMYLCASSLGGEKYEQYFGPGTRLTVT.

This clone appeared a few times. The chain is built from TRBV5-1 and TRBJ2-3, with TRBD1 matching 10 bases. With V trimmed by 5 bases and J by 3 bases, 6 bases remained unmatched. The CDR3 is 15 amino acids. Germline V gives CDR1 SGHRS, CDR2 YFSETQ. CDR3 sequence (DNA): TGCGCCAGCAGGGCCTGGGGACAGGGGACAGATACGCAGTATTTT. Its translation is CASRAWGQGTDTQYF.

This clone was detected once. The rearrangement joins TRBV29-1 to TRBJ2-5; D gene ambiguous. The CDR3 extends over 13 amino acids. Germline V gene data show CDR1 as SQVTM and CDR2 as ANQGSEA. V was clipped by 4 bases and J by 5 bases, with 14 bases between them. This CDR3 is CSVASTHGETQYF. In nucleotides, the CDR3 is TGCAGCGTTGCATCAACCCACGGGGAGACCCAGTACTTC.

The rearrangement links TRBV7-9 to TRBJ2-1, with 7 bases fitting TRBD2. CDR3 length: 13 residues. V shed 4 bases and J 7 bases; nucleotides not matched to a gene: 4. Looked up from germline, CDR1 is SEHNR and CDR2 is FQNEAQ (reference sequence). For the CDR3, the DNA is TGTGCCAGCAGCTACGAAGCGGGGAATGAGCAGTTCTTC. Its translation is CASSYEAGNEQFF.

The chain links TRBV7-2 to TRBJ2-7, with D uncertain. This CDR3 region has 13 residues. Germline V gene data show CDR1 as SGHTA and CDR2 as FQGNSA. The V gene lost 2 bases and the J gene lost 5 bases, with 10 bases spanning the gap. The chain's CDR3 is CASSLISPDEQYF. CDR3 in DNA: TGTGCCAGCAGCTTAATCTCACCGGACGAGCAGTACTTC.